One TCR beta chain is described in this entry. Its antigen is not known. Only in-frame clones appear in the TCRdb table, and some are missing; sequencing was by immunoSEQ multiplex PCR. The repertoire holds some 19,000 clones, with roughly 80% as singletons. Time point given: recipient sample about 28 days before transplant, after cytoreduction. The data were obtained in a study of T cell clonotyping in hematopoietic cell transplantation. The wider study: Cytoreduction preceded collection of pretransplant recipient samples. Study-level findings and limits: Higher Inverse Simpson Index values in graft donor and pretransplant recipient predicted broader posttransplant TCR diversity.

V shed 5 bases and J shed 5 bases, with 13 bases lying between them. The CDR3 covers 14 residues. Germline CDR1 and CDR2: SSHAT and FNYEAQ (reference sequence). The chain couples TRBV7-7 to TRBJ2-1, with D uncertain. Source: peripheral blood mononuclear cells, taken before stem cell transplant. This TCR was sampled from a man aged 55 to 70 with acute myeloid leukemia. Some clones in this sample may be carry-over from other donors' samples. The CDR3: CASSQHIEDNEQFF. The DNA of the CDR3 is TGTGCCAGCAGCCAACATATAGAAGACAATGAGCAGTTCTTC. The full variable domain, with the rest looked up from reference TRBV7-7 and TRBJ2-1, is GAGVSQSPRYKVTKRGQDVTLRCDPISSHATLYWYQQALGQGPEFLTYFNYEAQPDKSGLPSDRFSAERPEGSISTLTIQRTEQRDSAMYRCASSQHIEDNEQFFGPGTRLTVL.